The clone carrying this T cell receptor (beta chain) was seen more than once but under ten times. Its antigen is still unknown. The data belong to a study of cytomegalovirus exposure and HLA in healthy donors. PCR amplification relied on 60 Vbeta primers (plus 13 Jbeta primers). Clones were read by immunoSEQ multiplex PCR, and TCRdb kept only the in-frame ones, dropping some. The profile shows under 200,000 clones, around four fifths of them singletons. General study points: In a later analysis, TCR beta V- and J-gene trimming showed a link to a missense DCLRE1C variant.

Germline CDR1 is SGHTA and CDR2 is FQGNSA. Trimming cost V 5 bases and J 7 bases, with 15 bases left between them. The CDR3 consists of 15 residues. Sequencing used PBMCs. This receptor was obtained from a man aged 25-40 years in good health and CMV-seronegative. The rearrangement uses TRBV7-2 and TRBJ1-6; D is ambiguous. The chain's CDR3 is CASSPRGGYNSPLHF. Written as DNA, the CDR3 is TGTGCCAGCAGCCCCCGTGGAGGGTACAATTCACCCCTCCACTTT.